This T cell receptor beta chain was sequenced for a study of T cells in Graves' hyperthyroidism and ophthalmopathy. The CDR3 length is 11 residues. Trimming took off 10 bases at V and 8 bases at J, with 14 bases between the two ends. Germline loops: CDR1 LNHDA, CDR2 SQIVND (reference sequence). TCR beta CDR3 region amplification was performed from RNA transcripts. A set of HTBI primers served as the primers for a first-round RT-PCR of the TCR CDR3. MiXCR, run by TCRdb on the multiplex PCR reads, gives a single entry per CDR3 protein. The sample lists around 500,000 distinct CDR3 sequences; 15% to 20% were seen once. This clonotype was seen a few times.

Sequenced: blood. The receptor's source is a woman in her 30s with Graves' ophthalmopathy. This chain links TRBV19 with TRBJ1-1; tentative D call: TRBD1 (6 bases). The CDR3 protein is CATYRALEAFF. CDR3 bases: TGTGCCACCTACAGGGCCCTCGAAGCTTTCTTT. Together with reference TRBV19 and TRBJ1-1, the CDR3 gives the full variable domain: DGGITQSPKYLFRKEGQNVTLSCEQNLNHDAMYWYRQDPGQGLRLIYYSQIVNDFQKGDIAEGYSVSREKKESFPLTVTSAQKNPTAFYLCATYRALEAFFGQGTRLTVV.